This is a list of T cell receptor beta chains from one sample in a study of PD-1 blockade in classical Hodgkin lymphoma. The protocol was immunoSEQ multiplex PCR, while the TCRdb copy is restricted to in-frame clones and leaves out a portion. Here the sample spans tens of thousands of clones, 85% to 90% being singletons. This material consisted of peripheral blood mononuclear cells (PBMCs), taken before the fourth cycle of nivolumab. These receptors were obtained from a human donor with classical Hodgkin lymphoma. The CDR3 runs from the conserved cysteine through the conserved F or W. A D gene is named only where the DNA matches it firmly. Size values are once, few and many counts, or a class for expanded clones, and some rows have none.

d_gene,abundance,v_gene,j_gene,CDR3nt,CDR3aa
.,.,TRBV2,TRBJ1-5,TGTGCCAGCAGTGCTTTAGTTTTGGACGGCGGTCCCATTCTCAATCAGCCCCAGCATTTT,CASSALVLDGGPILNQPQHF
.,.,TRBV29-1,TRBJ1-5,TGCAGCGGTGAATTGGCTAAGTTTAGCAATCAGCCCCAGCATTTT,CSGELAKFSNQPQHF
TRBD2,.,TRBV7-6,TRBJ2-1,TGTGCCAGCAGCTTTACTAGCGGGAACTACAATGAGCAGTTCTTC,CASSFTSGNYNEQFF
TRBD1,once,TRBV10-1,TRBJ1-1,TGCGCCAGCAGTGAGTTGCCCGGACAGGGGCGAGCAGAAGCTTTCTTT,CASSELPGQGRAEAFF
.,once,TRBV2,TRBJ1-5,TGTGCCAGCAGGGTGGATCAGCCCCAGCATTTT,CASRVDQPQHF
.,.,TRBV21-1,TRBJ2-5,TGTGCCAGCAGCCCCCTATTTCCCGCTAGCGGGGACCAAGAGACCCAGTACTTC,CASSPLFPASGDQETQYF
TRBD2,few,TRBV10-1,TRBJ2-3,TGCGCCAGCAGTGAGTCGAGTAGCGGGTACCTTAGCACAGATACGCAGTATTTT,CASSESSSGYLSTDTQYF
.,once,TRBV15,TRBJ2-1,TGTGCCACCAGCAGAGATGCCCTTTACAATGAGCAGTTCTTC,CATSRDALYNEQFF
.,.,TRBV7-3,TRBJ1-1,TGTGCCAGCAGCCAGGGACAGAACACTGAAGCTTTCTTT,CASSQGQNTEAFF
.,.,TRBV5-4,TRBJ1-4,TGTGCCAGCAGCTTGCGAGGGCTTAATGAAAAACTGTTTTTT,CASSLRGLNEKLFF
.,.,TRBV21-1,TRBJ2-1,TGTGCCAGCAGCAAATCAGACGGGGTGTGCGAGCAGTTCTTC,CASSKSDGVCEQFF
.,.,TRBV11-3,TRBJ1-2,TGTGCCAGCAGCTTAAAGGGGTGGACTGCATATGGCTACACCTTC,CASSLKGWTAYGYTF
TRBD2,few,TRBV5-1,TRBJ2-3,TGCGCCAGCAGCTTGGAGGCGGGAGGTCGGACAGATACGCAGTATTTT,CASSLEAGGRTDTQYF
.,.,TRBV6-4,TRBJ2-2,TGTGCCAGCAGCGGGACTTTTAACACCGGGGAGCTGTTTTTT,CASSGTFNTGELFF
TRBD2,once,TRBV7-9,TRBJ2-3,TGTGCCAGCAGCTTAGTTGCGGGAGACACAGATACGCAGTATTTT,CASSLVAGDTDTQYF
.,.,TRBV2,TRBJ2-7,TGTGCCAGCAGAATTAGCGGATCCCCCTGCGAGCAGTACTTC,CASRISGSPCEQYF
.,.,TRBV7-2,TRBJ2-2,TGTGCCAGCAGCTTAGTACACTTGAACACCGGGGAGCTGTTTTTT,CASSLVHLNTGELFF
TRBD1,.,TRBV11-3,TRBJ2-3,TGTGCCACCGAGACAGGGTGGGGAGATACGCAGTATTTT,CATETGWGDTQYF
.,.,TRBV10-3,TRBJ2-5,TGTGCCATCTCGGAATCCGTGGAGACCCAGTACTTC,CAISESVETQYF
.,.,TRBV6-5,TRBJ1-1,TGTGCCAGCAGTTACCGCTCCCAAGGGGTGGTGGCTTTCTTT,CASSYRSQGVVAFF
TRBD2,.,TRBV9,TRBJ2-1,TGTGCCAGCAGCTTTTTAGCGGGAGTGGAAAATGAGCAGTTCTTC,CASSFLAGVENEQFF
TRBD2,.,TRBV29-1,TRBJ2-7,TGCAGCGTTGAAGACCGATGGGCGGGAGGAGCCTACGAGCAGTACTTC,CSVEDRWAGGAYEQYF
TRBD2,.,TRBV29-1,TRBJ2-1,TGCAGCGTTGGTGGGGCCGGGACTAGCGGCAATAATGAGCAGTTCTTC,CSVGGAGTSGNNEQFF
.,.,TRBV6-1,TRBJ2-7,TGTGCCAGCAGTGAGGCAGGCATATCCTACGAGCAGTACTTC,CASSEAGISYEQYF
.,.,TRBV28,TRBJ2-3,TGTGCCACCCACCGTAGCACAGATACGCAGTATTTT,CATHRSTDTQYF
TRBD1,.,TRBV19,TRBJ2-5,TGTGCCAGTAGTAAGAACCGGGACAGGGGTCAGACCCAGTACTTC,CASSKNRDRGQTQYF
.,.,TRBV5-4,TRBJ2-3,TGTGCCAGCAGCCGGCAGTCCTCACTTGCCTTGTATACGCAGTATTTT,CASSRQSSLALYTQYF
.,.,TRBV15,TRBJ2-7,TGTGCCACCAGCATGGACACTTACTACGAGCAGTACTTC,CATSMDTYYEQYF
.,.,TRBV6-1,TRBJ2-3,TGTGCCAGTCAACCGTGGGGCCGGACAGATACGCAGTATTTT,CASQPWGRTDTQYF
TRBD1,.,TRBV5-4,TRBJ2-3,TGTGCCAGCAGCCCAGGACAGGGGGGTGGGGATACGCAGTATTTT,CASSPGQGGGDTQYF
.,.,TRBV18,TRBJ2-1,TGTGCCAGCTCACCTGGGGACTCTAACTACAATGAGCAGTTCTTC,CASSPGDSNYNEQFF
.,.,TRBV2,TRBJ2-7,TGTGCCAGCAGTGGCCAAGTCTACGAGCAGTACTTC,CASSGQVYEQYF
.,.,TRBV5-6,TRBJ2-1,TGTGCCAGCAGCTTGGACAGGACTTACAATGAGCAGTTCTTC,CASSLDRTYNEQFF
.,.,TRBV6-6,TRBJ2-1,TGTGCCAGCTCGGGTGAGCAGTTCTTC,CASSGEQFF
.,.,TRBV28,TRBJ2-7,TGTGCCAGCAGTAACTACGAGCAGTACTTC,CASSNYEQYF
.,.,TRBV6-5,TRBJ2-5,TGTGCCAGCAGTTACTCGAATGTAGCTAGGCAGACCCAGTACTTC,CASSYSNVARQTQYF
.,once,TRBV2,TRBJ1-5,TGTGCCAGCAGTGGGGGGGGCCCTCAGCCCCAGCATTTT,CASSGGGPQPQHF
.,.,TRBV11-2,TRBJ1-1,TGTGCCAGCAGCTTTCGCAGGGGTTTCACTGAAGCTTTCTTT,CASSFRRGFTEAFF